The 20 T cell receptor beta chains below come from one sample, sequenced in a study of T cell repertoires in cytomegalovirus infection. TCRdb reprocessed the reads with MiXCR, giving one entry per CDR3 protein. Here the sample spans around 350,000 distinct CDR3 sequences, 15% to 20% being singletons. Sequences were obtained from PBMCs. All receptors come from a human donor in good health (CMV status not recorded). Some clones in this sample may be carry-over from other donors' samples.

This chain uses TRBV20-1 with TRBJ2-5; no firm D call. Germline CDR1 reads DFQATT; CDR2 reads SNEGSKA (reference sequence). Trimming removed 6 bases from V and 2 bases from J, with 7 bases in between. This CDR3 spans 11 amino acids. As DNA, the CDR3 is TGCAGTGCCCAGGAGCAAGAGACCCAGTACTTC. It encodes CSAQEQETQYF.

This clonotype was observed a few times. The chain links TRBV29-1 to TRBJ2-3, with 11 bases aligning to TRBD2. The CDR3 sequence is 13 residues long. Germline assignment: CDR1 SQVTM and CDR2 ANQGSEA. V shed 6 bases, J shed 2 bases, and the junction held 1 base outside the gene matches. CDR3 residues: CSVTSGDTDTQYF. DNA of the CDR3: TGCAGCGTGACTAGCGGGGACACAGATACGCAGTATTTT.

The V gene is TRBV4-3, the J gene TRBJ2-1; D uncertain. The V end was cut by 0 bases, the J end by 0 bases, with 9 bases between. In germline, CDR1 is LGHNA, CDR2 YSLEER. CDR3 size: 16 residues. CDR3 coding DNA: TGCGCCAGCAGCCAAGATCTTAGGAGCTCCTACAATGAGCAGTTCTTC. Translated: CASSQDLRSSYNEQFF.

The rearrangement links TRBV5-1 to TRBJ2-2; TRBD2 is a possible D gene (5 bases). V was clipped by 3 bases and J by 9 bases, with 12 bases between them. This CDR3 is built from 13 residues. Germline V lookup: CDR1 SGHRS, CDR2 YFSETQ. The CDR3 protein is CASSSGLARELFF. For the CDR3, the DNA is TGCGCCAGCAGCTCTGGACTGGCCCGGGAGCTGTTTTTT.

The V and J genes are TRBV5-1 and TRBJ1-1, with D unclear. Germline CDR1 is SGHRS and CDR2 is YFSETQ. V was clipped by 4 bases and J by 8 bases, with 18 bases between them. The CDR3 spans 14 residues. As DNA, the CDR3 is TGCGCCAGCAGCCCCGGGGAGCCAACAAACGAAGCTTTCTTT. Its translation is CASSPGEPTNEAFF.

J is TRBJ2-2 and V is TRBV20-1; TRBD1 or TRBD2 may be the D gene (5 bases each). The CDR3 is made up of 13 amino acids. Trimming pared 4 bases from V and 3 bases from J, leaving 9 bases between. The germline CDR1 and CDR2 sequences are DFQATT and SNEGSKA (reference sequence). The CDR3 here is CSATRGDTGELFF. In DNA, the CDR3 is TGCAGTGCTACCCGGGGCGACACCGGGGAGCTGTTTTTT.

This clonotype was picked up a small number of times. This chain links TRBV12-3 or TRBV12-4 with TRBJ1-1, with D perhaps matching TRBD1 (5 bases). V gave up 3 bases and J gave up 3 bases, with 11 bases separating them. The CDR3 totals 14 residues. CDR3 residues: CASSFRGFDTEAFF. DNA for the CDR3: TGTGCCAGCAGTTTTCGGGGCTTTGACACTGAAGCTTTCTTT.

The CDR3 spells CSVEGKLSSYNSPLHF. The CDR3 DNA is TGCAGCGTTGAGGGCAAGCTGAGCTCCTATAATTCACCCCTCCACTTT. The chain joins TRBV29-1 to TRBJ1-6, with D uncertain. The CDR3 totals 16 residues. Germline V gene lookup returns CDR1 SQVTM and CDR2 ANQGSEA. Trimming pared 3 bases from V and 0 bases from J, leaving 12 bases between.

The rearrangement joins TRBV25-1 to TRBJ2-7; D could derive from TRBD1 or TRBD2 (5 bases each). Trimming left V 1 base short and J 1 base short, with 11 bases between. Germline V CDR1 and CDR2: MGHDK, SYGVNS. This CDR3 comprises 15 residues. Written as DNA, the CDR3 is TGTGCCAGCAGTGAATCGGGGCGAAATTCCTACGAGCAGTACTTC. It codes for CASSESGRNSYEQYF.

This chain uses TRBV12-3 or TRBV12-4 with TRBJ1-1, with D possibly TRBD1 on 6 matching bases. Trimming left V 6 bases short and J 4 bases short, with 12 bases between. This CDR3 has 13 residues. CDR3 bases: TGTGCCAGCAGCCTAAACAGGGCCACTGAAGCTTTCTTT. Translating it yields CASSLNRATEAFF.

The chain is built from TRBV4-3 and TRBJ2-7; D is unclear. Trimming pared 1 base from V and 3 bases from J, leaving 10 bases between. This CDR3 has 14 residues. Per germline, CDR1 LGHNA and CDR2 YSLEER. CDR3 DNA sequence: TGCGCCAGCAGCCAAGGCATCGGCCGCTACGAGCAGTACTTC. As protein: CASSQGIGRYEQYF.

This clonotype occurred many times. The V call is TRBV7-8, the J call TRBJ2-7; TRBD1 is a possible D gene (5 bases). CDR1 and CDR2 from the germline V gene are SGHVS and FQNEAQ. The CDR3 extends over 13 amino acids. The ends were cut back, 5 bases at V and 2 bases at J, with 10 bases in the middle. This CDR3 is CASSLRVPYEQYF. The CDR3 DNA sequence: TGTGCCAGCAGCCTCAGGGTCCCCTACGAGCAGTACTTC.

The table lists this clonotype with many counts. CDR3 amino acids: CASSLALAGGTDEQYF. CDR3 coding DNA: TGTGCCAGCAGCTTAGCCCTCGCGGGAGGGACGGACGAGCAGTACTTC. This rearrangement joins TRBV7-2 to TRBJ2-7; the match to TRBD2 covers 9 bases. Looked up from germline, CDR1 is SGHTA and CDR2 is FQGNSA. The ends lost 0 bases at V and 5 bases at J; junction bases unmatched: 8. The CDR3 extends over 16 amino acids.

The gene calls are TRBV6-8 and TRBJ1-5, with TRBD1 matching 8 bases. Per the germline V gene, CDR1 is MNHGY and CDR2 is SAAAGT. The CDR3 length is 15 residues. V shed 6 bases and J 2 bases; nucleotides not matched to a gene: 6. Here the CDR3 DNA reads TGTGCCAGCAGAAGGCAGACAGGGGGCAATCAGCCCCAGCATTTT. Protein: CASRRQTGGNQPQHF.

The V call is TRBV20-1, the J call TRBJ2-3; 7 positions match TRBD2. V shed 6 bases, J shed 4 bases, and the junction held 13 bases outside the gene matches. The CDR3 has 15 residues. Germline CDR1 is DFQATT and CDR2 is SNEGSKA (reference sequence). CDR3 protein: CSARSLRENSDTQYF. Here the CDR3 DNA reads TGCAGTGCGAGATCACTGCGGGAGAACTCAGATACGCAGTATTTT.

This clonotype was counted ten times or more. This rearrangement joins TRBV7-8 to TRBJ2-5; the D is unclear. The germline CDR1 and CDR2 sequences are SGHVS and FQNEAQ. Trimming removed 1 base at V and 5 bases at J, with 11 bases between. The CDR3 has 14 residues. The CDR3 DNA reads as TGTGCCAGCAGCTTAGGCACCGTGGCGGAGACCCAGTACTTC. Translating it yields CASSLGTVAETQYF.

Ten or more counts support this clonotype. The V gene is TRBV6-1, the J gene TRBJ2-1; 9 bases are a match to TRBD2. There are 16 residues in the CDR3. Germline trimming cut 2 bases from V and 4 bases from J; bases unmatched to any gene: 6. Germline V gene lookup returns CDR1 MNHNS and CDR2 SASEGT. The CDR3 sequence is CASSESGLATYNEQFF. CDR3 DNA sequence: TGTGCCAGCAGTGAAAGCGGACTAGCGACTTACAATGAGCAGTTCTTC.

This chain uses TRBV3-1 with TRBJ2-1; D remains ambiguous. V was pared by 3 bases and J by 0 bases, with 9 bases between. Germline-derived CDR1 and CDR2 are LGHDT and YNNKEL (reference sequence). The CDR3 consists of 15 residues. CDR3 protein: CASSHTDFSYNEQFF. In DNA form, the CDR3 reads TGTGCCAGCAGCCATACGGATTTCTCCTACAATGAGCAGTTCTTC.

This clonotype was recorded a few times. The chain uses TRBV7-9 and TRBJ2-5; either TRBD1 or TRBD2 may fit D (6 bases each). This CDR3 contains 12 residues. The V gene lost 6 bases and the J gene lost 7 bases, with 12 bases spanning the gap. Looked up from germline, CDR1 is SEHNR and CDR2 is FQNEAQ (reference sequence). The CDR3 coding sequence is TGTGCCAGCAGTCTACAGGGAGGGACCCAGTACTTC. It specifies CASSLQGGTQYF.

This clonotype was seen a few times. CDR3 sequence (DNA): TGTGCCAGCATCCCAGGGCGTGGTCAAGAGACCCAGTACTTC. Its translation: CASIPGRGQETQYF. The V call is TRBV7-2, the J call TRBJ2-5; a weak D match, TRBD1 (5 bases). The V gene's germline CDR1 is SGHTA and CDR2 FQGNSA. This CDR3 is built from 14 residues. The V end lost 7 bases, the J end lost 2 bases, and 14 bases lay between the germline ends.